These 16 T cell receptor beta chains were all obtained from the same sample, sequenced in a study of T cell responses to AZD1222 COVID-19 vaccine. The assay was immunoSEQ multiplex PCR, and TCRdb's table has in-frame clones only and misses some. Of around 180,000 clones listed, 85% to 90% are singletons. Sequences were derived from peripheral blood, sampled on day 0 of AZD1222 vaccination. The receptors come from an adult in good health.

This clone was recorded only once. The chain employs TRBV19 and TRBJ1-1; unclear D gene. The CDR3 contains 13 residues. CDR1 LNHDA and CDR2 SQIVND come from the germline V gene (reference sequence). The V and J ends lost 3 bases and 7 bases respectively, with 12 bases between them. CDR3 residues: CASSISRRYEAFF. The CDR3 DNA is TGTGCCAGTAGTATCTCTCGACGGTATGAAGCTTTCTTT.

The CDR3, as DNA: TGTGCCAGCAGCCTGCCGGGTCTGAACACTGAAGCTTTCTTT. It encodes CASSLPGLNTEAFF. The gene calls are TRBV11-2 and TRBJ1-1; the D is unclear. V was trimmed by 5 bases and J by 0 bases, leaving 10 bases between them. This CDR3 contains 14 residues. Looked up from germline, CDR1 is SGHAT and CDR2 is FQNNGV.

The chain links TRBV30 to TRBJ1-2; a weak D match, TRBD1 (5 bases). Germline assignment: CDR1 GTSNPN and CDR2 SVGIG (reference sequence). The CDR3 extends over 14 amino acids. Trimming took 4 bases from V and 5 from J, leaving 17 bases between them. CDR3 residues: CAWIPGPGDYGYTF. CDR3 nucleotide sequence: TGTGCCTGGATCCCAGGGCCCGGGGATTATGGCTACACCTTC.

The CDR3 DNA reads as TGTGCCAGCAGCTCCCTGACAGGGACGGGAGGCTACACCTTC. Translating gives CASSSLTGTGGYTF. The chain links TRBV7-3 to TRBJ1-2; 7 bases line up with TRBD1. CDR3 length equals 14 residues. The V and J ends lost 4 bases and 8 bases, in that order; junction bases with no gene match: 10. The germline CDR1 and CDR2 sequences are SGHTA and FQGTGA. The variable domain in full, with the rest retrieved from reference TRBV7-3 and TRBJ1-2, is GAGVSQTPSNKVTEKGKYVELRCDPISGHTALYWYRQSLGQGPEFLIYFQGTGAADDSGLPNDRFFAVRPEGSVSTLKIQRTERGDSAVYLCASSSLTGTGGYTFGSGTRLTVV.

The rearrangement links TRBV7-2 to TRBJ1-6; 7 bases agree with TRBD1. Germline V gene lookup returns CDR1 SGHTA and CDR2 FQGNSA. The CDR3 has 14 amino acids. V dropped 0 bases and J dropped 11; count of bases not matched to a gene: 4. The DNA of the CDR3 is TGTGCCAGCAGCTTAGCACAGGGGAAGCCACCCCTCCACTTT. It is translated as CASSLAQGKPPLHF.

The genes are TRBV19 and TRBJ1-2; D gene ambiguous. Trimming took off 8 bases at V and 4 bases at J, with 8 bases between the two ends. CDR1 and CDR2 from the germline V gene are LNHDA and SQIVND (reference sequence). The CDR3 has 11 amino acids. The CDR3 sequence: CASQDRYGYTF. The CDR3 DNA is TGTGCCAGTCAAGATCGCTATGGCTACACCTTC.

The chain links TRBV15 to TRBJ1-2; no clear D. Germline CDR1 is LNHNV and CDR2 is YYDKDF (reference sequence). There are 14 residues in the CDR3. The germline V and J ends were trimmed by 3 bases and 4 bases, with 12 bases remaining between them. Here the CDR3 reads CATSSAHDGYGYTF. Here the CDR3 DNA reads TGTGCCACCAGCAGCGCCCACGACGGCTATGGCTACACCTTC.

This clone was picked up one time. The chain couples TRBV6-5 to TRBJ2-6, with D perhaps TRBD1 or TRBD2 (7 bases each). Germline lookup yields CDR1 MNHEY and CDR2 SVGAGI. V was clipped by 8 bases and J by 2 bases, with 13 bases between them. The CDR3 totals 15 residues. The chain's CDR3 is CASQGGTAGANVLTF. The CDR3 DNA is TGTGCCAGCCAGGGGGGGACGGCTGGGGCCAACGTCCTGACTTTC.

This chain links TRBV5-1 with TRBJ1-3; D is ambiguous. V was pared by 0 bases and J by 5 bases, with 9 bases between. The CDR3 is 14 amino acids. Germline V gene data show CDR1 as SGHRS and CDR2 as YFSETQ. CDR3 sequence (DNA): TGCGCCAGCAGCTTGGACAGAGTCAGAAACACCATATATTTT. Translating it yields CASSLDRVRNTIYF. Variable domain in full (rest from reference TRBV5-1 and TRBJ1-3): KAGVTQTPRYLIKTRGQQVTLSCSPISGHRSVSWYQQTPGQGLQFLFEYFSETQRNKGNFPGRFSGRQFSNSRSEMNVSTLELGDSALYLCASSLDRVRNTIYFGEGSWLTVV.

This clone appeared a few times. The chain employs TRBV9 and TRBJ1-2; D ambiguous. Trimming removed 3 bases from V and 2 bases from J, with 8 bases in between. The CDR3 is 13 amino acids. The germline CDR1 and CDR2 sequences are SGDLS and YYNGEE. The CDR3 here is CASSELINYGYTF. The CDR3 nucleotides read TGTGCCAGCAGCGAGCTTATCAACTATGGCTACACCTTC.

This chain joins TRBV6-5 and TRBJ2-3; a possible D gene is TRBD1 (5 bases). V dropped 0 bases and J dropped 1 base, with 5 bases sitting between them. This CDR3 spans 14 amino acids. Germline assignment: CDR1 MNHEY and CDR2 SVGAGI. The CDR3 nucleotides read TGTGCCAGCAGTTACTCCAGGGGCACAGATACGCAGTATTTT. Its protein is CASSYSRGTDTQYF.

V and J are TRBV18 and TRBJ1-2; D gene uncertain. Trimming took 3 bases from V and 0 from J, leaving 14 bases between them. This CDR3 spans 16 amino acids. The germline gives CDR1 KGHSH, CDR2 LQKENI. Written as DNA, the CDR3 is TGTGCCAGCTCACCCATCGCAGGAATTTCTAACTATGGCTACACCTTC. It encodes CASSPIAGISNYGYTF.

The genes are TRBV30 and TRBJ2-3; perhaps TRBD2 as D (6 bases). The CDR3 loop spans 15 amino acids. The germline V and J ends were trimmed by 2 bases and 0 bases, with 12 bases remaining between them. CDR1 is GTSNPN and CDR2 is SVGIG in the germline V gene (reference sequence). The CDR3, as DNA: TGTGCCTGGAGTCGACTAGTCGGTAGCACAGATACGCAGTATTTT. Translating gives CAWSRLVGSTDTQYF.

This clone was seen only a few times. The chain has TRBV11-1 and TRBJ1-2; D gene ambiguous. The CDR3 has 12 residues. CDR1 is SGHAT, CDR2 FQDESV, per germline (reference sequence). Between the trimmed V and J ends, which lost 5 bases and 4 bases, there was a span of 8 bases. CDR3 nucleotides: TGTGCCAGCAGCCCGGACGGCTATGGCTACACCTTC. It translates to CASSPDGYGYTF.

This chain links TRBV3-1 (or the pseudogene TRBV3-2) with TRBJ2-7; TRBD1 is a possible D gene (6 bases). This CDR3 comprises 13 residues. The V end was cut by 7 bases, the J end by 1 base, with 11 bases between. Germline CDR1 is LGHDT and CDR2 is YNNKEL (reference sequence). Here the CDR3 reads CASTNRASYEQYF. The CDR3 DNA reads as TGTGCCAGCACCAACAGGGCATCCTACGAGCAGTACTTC.

The CDR3 nucleotides are TGTGCCAGCAGCCCAGGGTGGGCCTACGAGCAGTACTTC. Translating it yields CASSPGWAYEQYF. This chain joins TRBV9 and TRBJ2-7; the D gene is possibly TRBD1 (5 bases). The CDR3 is made up of 13 amino acids. Trimming stripped 4 bases from V and 2 bases from J, with 10 bases between. Germline V gene sequence: CDR1 SGDLS, CDR2 YYNGEE.